A selection of T cell receptor beta chains follows, all from one sample in a study of blood T cells in healthy people across ages. TCRdb recomputed calls from the 5' RACE reads with MiXCR, one row per CDR3 protein. The sample consists of about 1.8 million distinct CDR3 sequences, about 49% of them appearing once. The sequenced material came from blood. The source of these receptors is a middle-aged woman in good health. The CDR3 runs from the conserved cysteine through the conserved F or W. The order of the fields is J gene, clone size, V gene, D gene, CDR3 protein, CDR3 DNA. The D gene is left open where the match is weak. Clone size is stated in some rows and not others, as once, few, many or a class when expanded.

TRBJ2-5	.	TRBV3-1	.	CASSQPGEAETQYF	TGTGCCAGCAGCCAACCGGGAGAGGCGGAGACCCAGTACTTC
TRBJ2-7	.	TRBV5-1	.	CASSLNQITEQYF	TGCGCCAGCAGCTTGAACCAAATAACCGAGCAGTACTTC
TRBJ2-7	few	TRBV20-1	.	CSARDGGLQYF	TGCAGTGCTAGAGATGGTGGACTGCAGTACTTC
TRBJ2-1	.	TRBV2	TRBD2	CASQTTSGGDNEQFF	TGTGCCAGCCAAACCACTAGCGGGGGGGACAATGAGCAGTTCTTC
TRBJ1-6	once	TRBV29-1	TRBD1	CSVDSSGQGLLKGSYNSPLHF	TGCAGCGTTGACAGTTCGGGACAGGGGCTTTTAAAGGGCTCCTATAATTCACCCCTCCACTTT
TRBJ2-1	few	TRBV2	TRBD1	CASTERTGGASEQFF	TGTGCCAGCACCGAACGGACAGGGGGTGCGAGTGAGCAGTTCTTC
TRBJ2-7	few	TRBV9	.	CASSVGLPPYEQYF	TGTGCCAGCAGCGTAGGACTGCCTCCCTACGAGCAGTACTTC
TRBJ2-4	few	TRBV6-2/TRBV6-3	TRBD1	CASSYSGQGANIQYF	TGTGCCAGCAGTTACTCGGGACAGGGAGCGAACATTCAGTACTTC
TRBJ1-5	.	TRBV7-2	TRBD1	CASSRLDRDNQPQHF	TGTGCCAGCAGCCGACTGGACAGGGACAATCAGCCCCAGCATTTT
TRBJ2-3	.	TRBV20-1	TRBD2	CSARAGAGGPVFTDTQYF	TGCAGTGCTAGAGCTGGAGCGGGGGGGCCTGTTTTCACAGATACGCAGTATTTT
TRBJ2-3	few	TRBV28	TRBD2	CASSSSGGAGLQYTDTQYF	TGTGCCAGCAGTTCTAGCGGGGGGGCTGGACTCCAGTACACAGATACGCAGTATTTT
TRBJ1-2	few	TRBV21-1	.	CASRKGRGHGYGYTF	TGTGCCAGCAGAAAAGGGAGAGGGCATGGGTATGGCTACACCTTC
TRBJ2-5	few	TRBV12-3/TRBV12-4	.	CASSSDRRSLQETQYF	TGTGCCAGCAGTTCCGACAGGAGGTCATTACAAGAGACCCAGTACTTC
TRBJ2-1	.	TRBV7-2	.	CASSPYQYNEQFF	TGTGCCAGCAGCCCCTACCAGTACAATGAGCAGTTCTTC
TRBJ2-4	few	TRBV28	.	CASSLPGEIGTKNIQYF	TGTGCCAGCAGTTTGCCAGGGGAGATCGGAACCAAAAACATTCAGTACTTC
TRBJ2-6	.	TRBV10-3	.	CATTSSGANVLTF	TGTGCCACCACTAGCTCTGGGGCCAACGTCCTGACTTTC
TRBJ1-1	.	TRBV3-1	.	CASSQTGWGAAFF	TGTGCCAGCAGCCAAACGGGGTGGGGAGCAGCTTTCTTT
TRBJ2-1	.	TRBV6-2/TRBV6-3	TRBD2	CASTSGGPGNNEQFF	TGTGCCAGTACTAGCGGGGGGCCCGGGAACAATGAGCAGTTCTTC
TRBJ2-3	.	TRBV6-2/TRBV6-3	TRBD2	CASSYSVLAGTDTQYF	TGTGCCAGCAGTTACTCGGTACTAGCGGGCACAGATACGCAGTATTTT
TRBJ2-2	.	TRBV6-2/TRBV6-3	.	CASSKLGFPPGELFF	TGTGCCAGCAGTAAACTAGGATTTCCCCCCGGGGAGCTGTTTTTT
TRBJ2-6	.	TRBV19	.	CASRETGANVLTF	TGTGCCAGTAGGGAGACTGGGGCCAACGTCCTGACTTTC
TRBJ2-5	.	TRBV28	TRBD1	CASRSGTGARRQETQYF	TGTGCCAGCAGATCCGGGACAGGGGCCAGGAGACAAGAGACCCAGTACTTC
TRBJ1-2	many	TRBV5-1	TRBD1	CASSSRQGNYGYTF	TGCGCCAGCAGCTCACGACAGGGAAACTATGGCTACACCTTC
TRBJ1-2	few	TRBV7-2	.	CASSAFGGEGYTF	TGTGCCAGCAGCGCTTTTGGAGGGGAAGGCTACACCTTC
TRBJ1-5	.	TRBV5-1	.	CASSVMGNSNQPQHF	TGCGCCAGCAGCGTTATGGGAAATAGCAATCAGCCCCAGCATTTT
TRBJ2-5	.	TRBV7-2	TRBD1	CASSYGQGGSETQYF	TGTGCCAGCAGCTATGGACAGGGCGGGTCAGAGACCCAGTACTTC
TRBJ1-2	few	TRBV29-1	.	CSVAYRPTDGYTF	TGCAGCGTCGCCTACAGACCTACGGATGGCTACACCTTC
TRBJ2-3	.	TRBV15	.	CATGSVGGRTDTQYF	TGTGCCACCGGCAGCGTGGGGGGACGGACAGATACGCAGTATTTT
TRBJ2-1	.	TRBV24-1	.	CATSGIREARDNKQFF	TGTGCCACCAGTGGGATAAGGGAGGCCCGTGACAATAAGCAGTTCTTC
TRBJ2-1	.	TRBV11-3	TRBD1	CASSFSGGNSYNEQFF	TGTGCCAGCAGCTTCTCAGGGGGAAACTCCTACAATGAGCAGTTCTTC
TRBJ2-4	.	TRBV28	.	CASSWTATGEQYF	TGTGCCAGCAGTTGGACAGCTACGGGGGAGCAGTACTTC
TRBJ2-4	many	TRBV29-1	TRBD1	CSVGTAIQYF	TGCAGCGTAGGGACAGCCATTCAGTACTTC
TRBJ1-2	.	TRBV29-1	.	CSVDGAGGLPYGYTF	TGCAGCGTTGACGGGGCTGGGGGGCTCCCCTATGGCTACACCTTC
TRBJ2-5	.	TRBV6-2/TRBV6-3	TRBD1	CASSPTWTGRETQYF	TGTGCCAGCAGTCCGACTTGGACAGGGAGGGAGACCCAGTACTTC
TRBJ2-1	.	TRBV6-5	TRBD1	CASSYSGTGGYNEQFF	TGTGCCAGCAGTTACTCGGGGACAGGGGGGTACAATGAGCAGTTCTTC
TRBJ2-1	.	TRBV5-1	.	CASSPGVGATFEQFF	TGCGCCAGCAGCCCCGGGGTCGGGGCCACCTTTGAGCAGTTCTTC
TRBJ2-5	few	TRBV7-2	.	CASSPPGGGKEETQYF	TGTGCCAGCAGCCCCCCCGGCGGGGGCAAGGAAGAGACCCAGTACTTC